This entry lists 12 T cell receptor beta chains sequenced from one sample in a study of OX40 agonist ivuxolimab in advanced cancers. Clones were sequenced by immunoSEQ multiplex PCR, and TCRdb holds only the in-frame ones, with some missing. The table shows 30,000 to 35,000 clones, with more than 65% occurring only once. The sequenced sample was CD4+ or CD8+ T cells sorted from blood, obtained in a trial of the OX40 agonist ivuxolimab. The receptors here all came from an adult with an advanced solid tumor such as melanoma, head and neck, liver or kidney cancer.

This clone has a handful of counts. This rearrangement joins TRBV5-1 to TRBJ1-2, with a tentative D call TRBD1 (6 bases). V lost 4 bases and J 5 bases, leaving 12 bases between the germline ends. Germline V gives CDR1 SGHRS, CDR2 YFSETQ. This CDR3 has 13 residues. In DNA form, the CDR3 reads TGCGCCAGCAGCCCCCAAACAGGGTATGGCTACACCTTC. This encodes CASSPQTGYGYTF.

The V call is TRBV27, the J call TRBJ2-1; no definite D call. The germline V gene encodes CDR1 MNHEY and CDR2 SMNVEV (reference sequence). The CDR3 loop spans 12 amino acids. With 8 bases removed from V and 7 bases from J, the gap between germline ends came to 12 bases. CDR3: CASGMTLNEQFF. Here the CDR3 DNA reads TGTGCCAGCGGGATGACCCTGAATGAGCAGTTCTTC.

The chain combines TRBV6-1 with TRBJ2-2; 10 nucleotides agree with TRBD1. Germline CDR1 is MNHNS and CDR2 is SASEGT. Losses at the gene ends were 6 bases for V and 9 bases for J; bases not matched to a gene: 10. The CDR3 runs 15 residues. The CDR3 is CASSEPGQGNRELFF. The CDR3 bases are TGTGCCAGCAGCGAACCGGGACAGGGGAACCGGGAGCTGTTTTTT.

The chain carries TRBV7-9 and TRBJ2-3; D gene unclear. V dropped 2 bases and J dropped 0 bases, with 0 bases sitting between them. The CDR3 length is 12 residues. Germline values: CDR1 SEHNR, CDR2 FQNEAQ (reference sequence). CDR3 in DNA: TGTGCCAGCAGCTTAAGCACAGATACGCAGTATTTT. Protein: CASSLSTDTQYF.

The rearrangement links TRBV7-2 to TRBJ2-5; a possible D gene is TRBD2 (5 bases). The V end lost 3 bases, the J end lost 2 bases, and 13 bases lay between the germline ends. The CDR3 has 15 amino acids. Germline V lookup: CDR1 SGHTA, CDR2 FQGNSA. The CDR3 coding sequence is TGTGCCAGCAGCTTGGGTTCGGGGTCGCAAGAGACCCAGTACTTC. It is translated as CASSLGSGSQETQYF.

This clone was observed a few times. The chain is built from TRBV7-8 and TRBJ2-2; D may be TRBD2 (5 bases). The CDR3 contains 14 residues. CDR1 SGHVS and CDR2 FQNEAQ come from the germline V gene. The V and J ends lost 8 bases and 5 bases respectively, with 15 bases between them. In DNA, the CDR3 is TGTGCCAGCGTTCTTTCCGGGAAGACCGGGGAGCTGTTTTTT. Its translation: CASVLSGKTGELFF. The variable domain in full, completed from reference TRBV7-8 and TRBJ2-2, reads GAGVSQSPRYKVAKRGQDVALRCDPISGHVSLFWYQQALGQGPEFLTYFQNEAQLDKSGLPSDRFFAERPEGSVSTLKIQRTQQEDSAVYLCASVLSGKTGELFFGEGSRLTVL.

This clone qualifies as medium-sized (0.01 to 0.1%). J is TRBJ1-5 and V is TRBV30, with a possible D match to TRBD1 (5 bases). Trimming shortened V by 2 bases and J by 4 bases, and 12 bases separated the two germline ends. The V gene's germline CDR1 is GTSNPN and CDR2 SVGIG (reference sequence). CDR3 length: 14 residues. The CDR3 here is CAWSTGASNQPQHF. CDR3 nucleotide sequence: TGTGCCTGGAGTACCGGGGCCTCGAATCAGCCCCAGCATTTT.

The V call is TRBV30, the J call TRBJ2-5; no definite D call. This CDR3 contains 14 residues. Trimming cost V 2 bases and J 3 bases, with 13 bases left between them. From germline, CDR1 is GTSNPN and CDR2 SVGIG (reference sequence). The CDR3, as DNA: TGTGCCTGGAGTAATAACGGCTGGAAAGAGACCCAGTACTTC. It translates to CAWSNNGWKETQYF.

V usage is TRBV7-9 and J usage is TRBJ2-7, with D unclear. CDR3 length: 13 residues. Between the trimmed V and J ends, which lost 3 bases and 6 bases, there was a span of 12 bases. Per germline, CDR1 SEHNR and CDR2 FQNEAQ (reference sequence). The CDR3 region is CASSLDPSLEQYF. The CDR3 DNA follows: TGTGCCAGCAGCTTGGACCCCTCCCTCGAGCAGTACTTC.

This clone was detected once. The chain carries TRBV5-1 and TRBJ1-4; 10 nucleotides line up with TRBD1. CDR1 and CDR2 (germline): SGHRS, YFSETQ. With V trimmed by 0 bases and J by 8 bases, 4 bases remained unmatched. This CDR3 is built from 15 residues. The CDR3 region is CASSLEGDRGEKLFF. In DNA form, the CDR3 reads TGCGCCAGCAGCTTGGAAGGGGACAGGGGAGAAAAACTGTTTTTT.

The CDR3, as DNA: TGTGCCAGCAGCCTCTACCCGCGGGACCGAGACTATGGCTACACCTTC. It specifies CASSLYPRDRDYGYTF. J is TRBJ1-2 and V is TRBV5-4, with D perhaps TRBD1 (5 bases). The CDR3 length is 16 residues. Germline assignment: CDR1 SGHNT and CDR2 YYREEE (reference sequence). Between the trimmed V and J ends, which lost 4 bases and 3 bases, there was a span of 19 bases.

This chain links TRBV28 with TRBJ2-5; perhaps D is TRBD1 or TRBD2 (6 bases each). Trimming cost V 3 bases and J 0 bases, with 11 bases left between them. The CDR3 length is 15 residues. Germline V gives CDR1 MDHEN, CDR2 SYDVKM. The CDR3 reads CASSLEGVYQETQYF. CDR3 sequence (DNA): TGTGCCAGCAGTTTGGAGGGGGTGTACCAAGAGACCCAGTACTTC. The full variable domain, completed using reference TRBV28 and TRBJ2-5, is DVKVTQSSRYLVKRTGEKVFLECVQDMDHENMFWYRQDPGLGLRLIYFSYDVKMKEKGDIPEGYSVSREKKERFSLILESASTNQTSMYLCASSLEGVYQETQYFGPGTRLLVL.